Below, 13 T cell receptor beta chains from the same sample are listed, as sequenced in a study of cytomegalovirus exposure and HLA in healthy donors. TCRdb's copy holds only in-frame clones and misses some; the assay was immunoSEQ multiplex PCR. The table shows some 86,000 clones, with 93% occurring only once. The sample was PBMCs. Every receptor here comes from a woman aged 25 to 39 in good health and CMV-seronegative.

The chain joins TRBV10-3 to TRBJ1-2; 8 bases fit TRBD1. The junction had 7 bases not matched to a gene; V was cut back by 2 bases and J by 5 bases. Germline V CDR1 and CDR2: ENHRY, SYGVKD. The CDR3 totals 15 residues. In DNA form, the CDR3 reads TGTGCCATCAGTGAGACGACAGGGGCGGCATATGGCTACACCTTC. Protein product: CAISETTGAAYGYTF.

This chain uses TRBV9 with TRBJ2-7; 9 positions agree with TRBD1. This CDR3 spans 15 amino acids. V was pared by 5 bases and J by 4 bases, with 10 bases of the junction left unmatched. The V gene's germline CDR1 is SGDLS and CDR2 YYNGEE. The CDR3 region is CASSPSGTGRYEQYF. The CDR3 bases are TGTGCCAGCAGTCCGTCCGGGACAGGGCGGTACGAGCAGTACTTC.

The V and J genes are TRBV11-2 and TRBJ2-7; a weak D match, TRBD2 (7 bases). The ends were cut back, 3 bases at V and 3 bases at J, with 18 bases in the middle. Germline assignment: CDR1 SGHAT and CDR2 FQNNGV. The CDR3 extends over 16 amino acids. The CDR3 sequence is CASSFRGTTTYYEQYF. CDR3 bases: TGTGCCAGCAGCTTTAGGGGGACTACCACCTACTACGAGCAGTACTTC.

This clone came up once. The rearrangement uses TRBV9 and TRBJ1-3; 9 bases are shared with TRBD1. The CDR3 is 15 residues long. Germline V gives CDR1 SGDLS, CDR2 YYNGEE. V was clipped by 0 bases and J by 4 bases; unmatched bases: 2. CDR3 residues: CASSVDRGLGNTIYF. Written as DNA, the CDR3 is TGTGCCAGCAGCGTAGACAGGGGGCTAGGAAACACCATATATTTT.

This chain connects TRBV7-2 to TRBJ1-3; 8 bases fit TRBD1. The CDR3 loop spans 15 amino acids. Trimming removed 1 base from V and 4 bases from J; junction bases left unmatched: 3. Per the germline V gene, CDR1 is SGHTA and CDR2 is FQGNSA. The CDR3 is CASSLGTGWGNTIYF. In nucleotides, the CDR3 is TGTGCCAGCAGCTTAGGGACAGGGTGGGGAAACACCATATATTTT. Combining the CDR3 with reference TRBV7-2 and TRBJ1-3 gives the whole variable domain GAGVSQSPSNKVTEKGKDVELRCDPISGHTALYWYRQSLGQGLEFLIYFQGNSAPDKSGLPSDRFSAERTGGSVSTLTIQRTQQEDSAVYLCASSLGTGWGNTIYFGEGSWLTVV.

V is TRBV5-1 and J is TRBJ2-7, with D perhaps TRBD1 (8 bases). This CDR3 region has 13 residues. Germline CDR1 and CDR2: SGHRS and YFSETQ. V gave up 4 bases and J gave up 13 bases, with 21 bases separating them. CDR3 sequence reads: CASSPNREGTGYF. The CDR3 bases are TGCGCCAGCAGCCCAAACAGGGAGGGGACAGGATACTTC.

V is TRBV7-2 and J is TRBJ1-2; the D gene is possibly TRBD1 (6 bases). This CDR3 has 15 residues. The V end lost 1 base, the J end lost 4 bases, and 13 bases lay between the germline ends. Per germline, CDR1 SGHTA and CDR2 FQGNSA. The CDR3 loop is CASSLGVGQRYGYTF. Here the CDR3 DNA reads TGTGCCAGCAGCTTAGGAGTAGGACAGCGCTATGGCTACACCTTC.

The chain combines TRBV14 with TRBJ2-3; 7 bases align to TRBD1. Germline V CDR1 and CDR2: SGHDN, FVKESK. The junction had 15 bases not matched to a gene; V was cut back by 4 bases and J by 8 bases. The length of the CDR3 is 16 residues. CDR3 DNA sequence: TGTGCCAGCAGCCGAAGTGGAAGAGGGGGCGCGGTTACGCAGTATTTT. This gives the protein CASSRSGRGGAVTQYF.

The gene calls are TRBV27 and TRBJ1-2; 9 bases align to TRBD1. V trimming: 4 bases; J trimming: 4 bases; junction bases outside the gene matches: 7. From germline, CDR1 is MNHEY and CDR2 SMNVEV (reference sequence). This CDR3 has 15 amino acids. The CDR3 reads CASSYGQGISYGYTF. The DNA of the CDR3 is TGTGCCAGCAGTTACGGACAGGGGATCAGCTATGGCTACACCTTC.

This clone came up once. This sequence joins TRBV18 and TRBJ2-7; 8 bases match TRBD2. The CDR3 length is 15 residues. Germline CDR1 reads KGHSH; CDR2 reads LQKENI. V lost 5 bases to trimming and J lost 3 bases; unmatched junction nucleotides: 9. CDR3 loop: CASSSGLATVYEQYF. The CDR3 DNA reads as TGTGCCAGCTCAAGCGGACTAGCAACCGTCTACGAGCAGTACTTC.

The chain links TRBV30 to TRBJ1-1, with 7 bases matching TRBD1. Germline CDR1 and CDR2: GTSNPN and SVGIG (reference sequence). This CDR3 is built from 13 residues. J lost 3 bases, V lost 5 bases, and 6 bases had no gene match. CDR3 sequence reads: CAWDRVRDTEAFF. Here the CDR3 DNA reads TGTGCCTGGGACAGGGTCCGGGACACTGAAGCTTTCTTT.

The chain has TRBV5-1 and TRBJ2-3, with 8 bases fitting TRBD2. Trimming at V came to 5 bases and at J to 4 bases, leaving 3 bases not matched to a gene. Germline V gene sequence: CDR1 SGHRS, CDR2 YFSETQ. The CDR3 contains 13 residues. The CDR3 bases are TGCGCCAGCAGAACTAGCGGCCCAGATACGCAGTATTTT. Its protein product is CASRTSGPDTQYF.

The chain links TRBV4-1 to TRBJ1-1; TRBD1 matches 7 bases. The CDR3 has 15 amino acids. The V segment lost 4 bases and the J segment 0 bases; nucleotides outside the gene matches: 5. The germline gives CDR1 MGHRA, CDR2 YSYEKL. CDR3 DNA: TGCGCCAGCAGCCTTATAACAGGGGTGAACACTGAAGCTTTCTTT. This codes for CASSLITGVNTEAFF.